This T cell receptor (beta chain) was captured in a study of beta chain features in type 1 diabetes (dated by TCRdb to between 2018 and 2020). Looking at the study overall: Mean age, gender distribution, total cell number and subset yield were not different between patients and healthy donors. A total of around 110,000,000 sorted cells were examined across all samples, and a strong correlation was observed between cell number per subset and RNA yield. In the study, recently diagnosed type 1 diabetes patients and matched healthy donors were compared on the TCRB repertoires of their sorted circulating CD4+ T cell subsets. Regulatory and stem cell-like memory subsets were isolated from only 8 patients and roughly 8 healthy donors, whereas naive and central memory subsets came from all 28 donors.

General conclusions and limits of the study: Because the HLA sub-analyses included only small numbers of individuals, any influence of HLA type on TCRB rearrangement was left unresolved. Shorter templates might be favored by PCR, yet because patient and control samples were amplified and corrected together, any such skew would affect both groups equally. Naive, central memory and regulatory TCRB repertoires appeared to be more alike among patients than among healthy donors. A moderate but significant shortening of TCRB CDR3 length was observed in type 1 diabetes patients in all four CD4+ subsets. Because cDNA was sequenced instead of genomic DNA, activated cells with high expression could be over-represented, although the groups did not differ in activation or CD3 levels. Patients with type 1 diabetes made fewer insertions and deleted more nucleotides at VDJ recombination sites, implying thymic rearrangement abnormalities.

This clone occurred a few times. Its binding antigen is unknown. The record has no base qualities; no much larger clone is one base away. The High Capacity cDNA Reverse Transcription Kit was used to reverse transcribe all of the isolated RNA, meaning that expressed TCRB transcripts were what got sequenced. Naive, central memory and regulatory T cell samples underwent deep immunoSEQ sequencing, averaging about 3.57 million total reads per sample. Sorted cells were lysed in RLT buffer and RNA was extracted with DNase-treated RNeasy Micro or Mini kits, depending on cell number. To prevent cross-contamination, every cell subset was processed on its own, while patient and healthy donor samples were processed together. Using the immunoSEQ multiplex PCR, TCRB sequences were amplified from cDNA into 87-bp fragments spanning the CDR3 region. Amplicons were sequenced on the Illumina HiSeq platform. The original methods were these. PCR bias was computationally corrected using synthetic template baselines, reads within Hamming distance 2 were collapsed, and singletons that could not be merged were discarded. Reads were aligned to IMGT to assign V, D and J genes, CDR3 length, and insertions or deletions at six rearrangement sites. Clonotype counts were normalized to sorted cell number within each subset before computing true diversity and Gini coefficients with the tcR R package. The overlap coefficient, calculated on TCRB nucleotide sequences, was used to measure repertoire sharing. Out-of-frame TCRB sequences from naive cells were analyzed to stand in for the pre-selection repertoire. TCRdb mirrors the immuneACCESS table, restricted to in-frame sequences. Some clones are absent from its copies; in checked studies, under half trace to an unresolved V gene, and the reason for the others is unknown. V and J calls and clone size are given by that table; D and trimming were obtained from the DNA. The sample table holds a few hundred thousand clones, of which roughly 13% were seen once. The ten largest clones take up about 0.016% of the sample.

Each donor gave one peripheral blood draw, roughly 120 mL on average, collected into heparinised tubes. Using a panel that included CD45RO, CCR7, CD25, CD127, CD95 and CD27, naive, central memory, regulatory and stem cell-like memory CD4+ T cells were sorted on a BD FACSAria II. All sorted populations exceeded 95% purity. PBMCs were isolated right away by Lymphoprep density gradient centrifugation and were stained directly, without culture. Samples were stained and sorted in pairs, with one healthy donor and one patient per experiment, so that batch effects were minimized. The CDR3, cysteine through phenylalanine, is 12 amino acids long. The read is trimmed to its CDR3 DNA, 36 bases read in frame from base 1. CDR1 SQVTM and CDR2 ANQGSEA are derived from the germline V gene. Trimming removed 6 bases from V and 0 bases from J, leaving 8 bases between the germline ends.

The chain links TRBV29-1 with TRBJ1-1, and perhaps TRBD1 as D gene, on 6 matching bases. The TCR comes from a young woman with type 1 diabetes. The sample consisted of naive CD4+ T cells from blood. Interpreted using the paper, the cell subset or site label stands for: true naive CD4+ T cells. The CDR3 here reads CSVEGVNTEAFF. The nucleotide sequence reads TGCAGCGTAGAGGGGGTGAACACTGAAGCTTTCTTT.